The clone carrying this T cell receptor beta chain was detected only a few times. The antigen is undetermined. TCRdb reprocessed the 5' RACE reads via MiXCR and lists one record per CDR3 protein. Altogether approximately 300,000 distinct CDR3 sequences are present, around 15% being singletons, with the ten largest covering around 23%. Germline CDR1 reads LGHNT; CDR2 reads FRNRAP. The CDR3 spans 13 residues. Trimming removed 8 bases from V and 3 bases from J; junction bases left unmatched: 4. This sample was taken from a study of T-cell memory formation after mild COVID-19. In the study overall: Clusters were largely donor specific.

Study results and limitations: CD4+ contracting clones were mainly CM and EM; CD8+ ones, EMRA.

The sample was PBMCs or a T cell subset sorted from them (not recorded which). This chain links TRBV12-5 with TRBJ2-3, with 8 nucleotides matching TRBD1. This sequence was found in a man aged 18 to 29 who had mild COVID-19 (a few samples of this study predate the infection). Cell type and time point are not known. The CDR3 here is CASRTGSTDTQYF. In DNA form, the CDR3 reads TGTGCTAGTAGGACAGGGTCGACAGATACGCAGTATTTT.